The 29 T cell receptor beta chains in this list originate from one sample, sequenced in a study of blood T cells in healthy people across ages. Primers used in a second PCR of about 7 to 11 cycles were a sample-barcoded 5' primer and a J-beta primer mix. TCRdb reprocessed the 5' RACE reads with MiXCR, giving one entry per CDR3 protein. The sample has more than 800,000 distinct CDR3 sequences; around 28% are singletons. Sequenced input: blood. These receptors all stem from a woman of 80 years or more in good health.

This clonotype has just one count. Since a much larger clone is just one base distant, this may be a read error. V is TRBV5-5 and J is TRBJ2-5; 9 positions agree with TRBD1. Gene TRBJ2-1 matches the end of the DNA better, so the J call may be wrong. Germline CDR1 is SGHKS and CDR2 is YYEKEE (reference sequence). The CDR3 is 15 amino acids. The CDR3 protein is CASSIYGQGKETQFF. The CDR3 DNA reads as TGTGCCAGCAGTATTTACGGACAGGGGAAAGAGACCCAGTTCTTC.

The chain combines TRBV9 with TRBJ1-3, with no clear D. The CDR3 is 16 residues long. CDR1 and CDR2 from the germline V gene are SGDLS and YYNGEE. Trimming removed 3 bases at V and 0 bases at J, with 13 bases between. Written as DNA, the CDR3 is TGTGCCAGCAGCGCCAGGACGGAATCCTCTGGAAACACCATATATTTT. This encodes CASSARTESSGNTIYF.

The sample holds a few counts of this clonotype. Given a much more abundant clone one base away, this may be a read error. The chain carries TRBV5-1 and TRBJ2-7, with D perhaps TRBD2 (5 bases). CDR3 size: 12 residues. Per the germline V gene, CDR1 is SGHRS and CDR2 is YFSETQ. Trimming removed 7 bases from V and 3 bases from J, with 11 bases in between. CDR3 sequence: CASGETNYEQYF. The CDR3, as DNA: TGCGCCAGCGGGGAGACTAACTACGAGCAGTACTTC.

This clonotype was observed a few times. The V and J genes are TRBV20-1 and TRBJ1-6; 10 nucleotides line up with TRBD1. The J segment lost 9 bases and the V segment lost 3 bases, leaving 5 bases of the junction unmatched. The CDR3 covers 14 residues. Germline V CDR1 and CDR2: DFQATT, SNEGSKA (reference sequence). The CDR3 sequence is CSARPGTGVSPLHF. The CDR3 bases are TGCAGTGCTAGGCCCGGGACAGGGGTTTCACCCCTCCACTTT.

At least ten counts were recorded for this clonotype. V and J are TRBV29-1 and TRBJ2-6; D unclear. The CDR3 extends over 14 amino acids. V was trimmed by 7 bases and J by 4 bases, leaving 14 bases between them. The germline V gene encodes CDR1 SQVTM and CDR2 ANQGSEA. This CDR3 is CSAEPGLGANVLTF. DNA of the CDR3: TGCAGCGCCGAACCCGGGTTAGGGGCCAACGTCCTGACTTTC.

The count of this clonotype is one. This chain uses TRBV3-1 with TRBJ1-1; no clear D gene. V lost 4 bases and J 5 bases, leaving 14 bases between the germline ends. Germline V lookup: CDR1 LGHDT, CDR2 YNNKEL (reference sequence). The CDR3 has 14 amino acids. The CDR3 loop reads CASSRGHDGTEAFF. As DNA, the CDR3 is TGTGCCAGCAGCCGAGGTCATGATGGAACTGAAGCTTTCTTT.

This clonotype was detected ten times or more. This rearrangement joins TRBV12-3 or TRBV12-4 to TRBJ2-3, with TRBD2 matching over 12 bases. The CDR3 is 18 residues long. V lost 1 base, J lost 6 bases, and 11 bases stayed unmatched. DNA for the CDR3: TGTGCCAGCAGTTTAGGGACTAGCGGGACGGGGTCGTCTGATACGCAGTATTTT. Its translation is CASSLGTSGTGSSDTQYF.

This clonotype has at least ten counts. The rearrangement links TRBV12-3 or TRBV12-4 to TRBJ1-1; the D gene is possibly TRBD1 (5 bases). The CDR3 runs 14 residues. Between the trimmed V and J ends, which lost 3 bases and 0 bases, there was a span of 8 bases. The CDR3 DNA follows: TGTGCCAGCAGTTTTAAGGGGATGAACACTGAAGCTTTCTTT. Protein product: CASSFKGMNTEAFF.

This clonotype was picked up many times. The chain has TRBV10-3 and TRBJ1-5; TRBD1 aligns across 9 bases. V shed 6 bases, J shed 6 bases, and the junction held 9 bases outside the gene matches. The CDR3 is 15 residues long. CDR1 ENHRY and CDR2 SYGVKD come from the germline V gene. This CDR3 is CAIREGQGKGQPQHF. DNA of the CDR3: TGTGCCATCAGGGAGGGACAGGGTAAGGGTCAGCCCCAGCATTTT.

Details on this clonotype: This may come from a read error, since a much larger clone is one base off. The chain combines TRBV13 with TRBJ2-1; 13 bases line up with TRBD2. The assigned J gene may be wrong: the sequence end matches TRBJ2-7 better. This CDR3 comprises 16 residues. The germline gives CDR1 PRHDT, CDR2 FYEKMQ (reference sequence). CDR3 amino acids: CASSPGLAGEYNEQYF. Written as DNA, the CDR3 is TGTGCCAGCAGCCCAGGACTAGCGGGGGAGTACAATGAGCAGTACTTC.

This clonotype was counted many times. The gene calls are TRBV10-1 and TRBJ2-5; D unresolved. The CDR3 covers 14 residues. The V end was cut by 0 bases, the J end by 4 bases, with 9 bases between. The germline gives CDR1 WNHNN, CDR2 SYGVQD (reference sequence). The CDR3 protein is CASSESGQLETQYF. The CDR3 DNA sequence: TGCGCCAGCAGTGAGTCTGGTCAGTTAGAGACCCAGTACTTC.

Ten or more counts support this clonotype. The chain joins TRBV6-5 to TRBJ2-3, with TRBD1 as a possible D gene (6 bases). Germline V lookup: CDR1 MNHEY, CDR2 SVGAGI. V was trimmed by 4 bases and J by 7 bases, leaving 15 bases between them. This CDR3 comprises 14 residues. The CDR3 DNA reads TGTGCCAGCAGTTTACAGGGTGAATCTAATACGCAGTATTTT. This gives the protein CASSLQGESNTQYF.

This clonotype has only a few counts. The rearrangement uses TRBV13 and TRBJ2-1; 8 bases are shared with TRBD2. CDR1 and CDR2 (germline): PRHDT, FYEKMQ (reference sequence). This CDR3 region has 16 residues. Trimming removed 5 bases from V and 7 bases from J; junction bases left unmatched: 13. CDR3 sequence reads: CASSLSGTRLRNEQFF. CDR3 sequence (DNA): TGTGCCAGCAGCCTTTCCGGGACTAGGTTAAGAAATGAGCAGTTCTTC.

As for this clonotype: This sequence may be a read error, since a much larger clone differs from it by one base. The J gene is TRBJ2-5, the V gene TRBV20-1; 9 nucleotides agree with TRBD2. Matching the DNA end better, TRBJ2-1 makes the J call doubtful. CDR1 DFQATT and CDR2 SNEGSKA come from the germline V gene (reference sequence). There are 14 residues in the CDR3. The CDR3 here is CSAQWRGGTETQFF. In DNA form, the CDR3 reads TGCAGTGCTCAGTGGCGGGGGGGCACTGAGACCCAGTTCTTC.

This clonotype has only one observation. The chain uses TRBV5-5 and TRBJ1-1; possibly TRBD1 for D (5 bases). The CDR3 contains 14 residues. V lost 3 bases and J 4 bases, leaving 13 bases between the germline ends. Germline loops: CDR1 SGHKS, CDR2 YYEKEE (reference sequence). The CDR3 here is CASSWGRVSTEAFF. The CDR3 bases are TGTGCCAGCAGCTGGGGGAGGGTGAGCACTGAAGCTTTCTTT.

As concerns this clonotype: A read error may explain this, as a much larger clone is one base away. The CDR3 loop reads CASSAPSGPRGGRNEQYF. CDR3 in DNA: TGTGCCAGCAGCGCTCCCTCCGGACCCAGGGGGGGGAGGAATGAGCAGTACTTC. The chain has TRBV7-2 and TRBJ2-5; TRBD1 or TRBD2 may be the D gene (7 bases each). The CDR3 is 18 amino acids. Trimming cost V 5 bases and J 11 bases, with 33 bases left between them. Germline CDR1 and CDR2: SGHTA and FQGNSA.

CDR3 amino acids: CASSIPPGHTEAFF. In DNA form, the CDR3 reads TGTGCCAGCAGCATCCCACCGGGCCACACTGAAGCTTTCTTT. V usage is TRBV28 and J usage is TRBJ1-1; no reliable D call. This CDR3 is 14 amino acids long. Germline CDR1 reads MDHEN; CDR2 reads SYDVKM. Trimming shortened V by 6 bases and J by 3 bases, and 14 bases separated the two germline ends.

Concerning this clonotype: This may be a read error, as it is one base from a much larger clone. V usage is TRBV20-1 and J usage is TRBJ1-5; D not certain. This CDR3 comprises 14 residues. Per germline, CDR1 DFQATT and CDR2 SNEGSKA (reference sequence). V was clipped by 6 bases and J by 0 bases, with 12 bases between them. The CDR3 is CSALDTYSNQPQHF. The CDR3, as DNA: TGCAGTGCCCTTGACACTTATAGCAATCAGCCCCAGCATTTT.

This clonotype was observed at least ten times. CDR3 bases: TGTGCCAGCAGCAAGACAGGGGCTCCCTACGAGCAGTACTTC. Translating gives CASSKTGAPYEQYF. This chain connects TRBV7-2 to TRBJ2-7; 8 nucleotides line up with TRBD1. The CDR3 has 14 amino acids. The germline CDR1 and CDR2 sequences are SGHTA and FQGNSA. J gave up 2 bases and V 5 bases, and 5 bases lay outside the gene matches.

This clonotype was detected only once. V usage is TRBV27 and J usage is TRBJ2-1, with D possibly TRBD2 on 5 matching bases. The CDR3 runs to 13 residues. CDR1 is MNHEY, CDR2 SMNVEV, per germline (reference sequence). Between the trimmed V and J ends, which lost 3 bases and 6 bases, there was a span of 9 bases. The CDR3 region is CASSLFGLNEQFF. DNA for the CDR3: TGTGCCAGCAGTTTGTTCGGACTCAATGAGCAGTTCTTC.

Ten or more counts support this clonotype. V gene TRBV5-1 combines with J gene TRBJ2-6; D tentatively fits TRBD1 or TRBD2 (6 bases each). The germline CDR1 and CDR2 sequences are SGHRS and YFSETQ. Trimming took off 1 base at V and 2 bases at J, with 7 bases between the two ends. The CDR3 spans 15 residues. This chain's CDR3 is CASSLRGPGANVLTF. CDR3 DNA: TGCGCCAGCAGCTTGCGGGGGCCTGGGGCCAACGTCCTGACTTTC.

This clonotype was counted at least ten times. The chain links TRBV7-8 to TRBJ2-3; D is ambiguous. Trimming removed 5 bases from V and 6 bases from J, with 12 bases in between. Germline loops: CDR1 SGHVS, CDR2 FQNEAQ. CDR3 length: 13 amino acids. CDR3 residues: CASSAGPPDTQYF. The CDR3 nucleotides are TGTGCCAGCAGCGCCGGACCTCCGGATACGCAGTATTTT.

This chain's CDR3 is CASSIRMGSETQYF. CDR3 nucleotides: TGTGCCAGTAGTATAAGGATGGGGTCGGAGACCCAGTACTTC. The V and J genes are TRBV19 and TRBJ2-5; D gene unclear. Germline CDR1 LNHDA, CDR2 SQIVND (reference sequence). The CDR3 has 14 residues. Trimming removed 2 bases from V and 5 bases from J, with 12 bases in between.

Note on this clonotype: The junction departs from germline at one end; a sequencing error may be responsible. The rearrangement joins TRBV20-1 to TRBJ2-1, with a possible D match to TRBD1 (6 bases). CDR1 is DFQATT and CDR2 is SNEGSKA in the germline V gene (reference sequence). The CDR3 covers 14 residues. DNA of the CDR3: TGCAGTGTTAGACTCTCACAGGGCTACAATGAGCAGTTCTTC. This translates into CSVRLSQGYNEQFF.

This clonotype was observed at least ten times. V usage is TRBV20-1 and J usage is TRBJ2-6, with 10 bases fitting TRBD1. Germline assignment: CDR1 DFQATT and CDR2 SNEGSKA (reference sequence). V was pared by 6 bases and J by 2 bases, with 4 bases of the junction left unmatched. The CDR3 is 15 residues long. CDR3 in DNA: TGCAGTGCATCAGGGACAGGGGCTGGGGCCAACGTCCTGACTTTC. It codes for CSASGTGAGANVLTF.

This clonotype was picked up many times. The chain is built from TRBV6-5 and TRBJ2-5; D is possibly TRBD1 (6 bases). Germline V CDR1 and CDR2: MNHEY, SVGAGI. The CDR3 extends over 14 amino acids. The V end was cut by 0 bases, the J end by 5 bases, with 10 bases between. The CDR3 DNA sequence: TGTGCCAGCAGTTACTCGGACAGTTCGGAGACCCAGTACTTC. Protein: CASSYSDSSETQYF.

A note on this clonotype: Possible read error: a much larger clone is one base away. CDR3 amino acids: CASSLRTARSTQYF. CDR3 coding DNA: TGTGCCAGCAGTTTAAGGACCGCTAGGAGTACGCAGTATTTT. The rearrangement links TRBV12-3 or TRBV12-4 to TRBJ2-3; D unresolved. This CDR3 is 14 amino acids long. The V end lost 2 bases, the J end lost 8 bases, and 14 bases lay between the germline ends.

Only one count was recorded for this clonotype. The rearrangement uses TRBV3-1 and TRBJ1-4; TRBD1 is a possible D gene (6 bases). This CDR3 region has 17 residues. The germline gives CDR1 LGHDT, CDR2 YNNKEL (reference sequence). V gave up 2 bases and J gave up 0 bases, with 13 bases separating them. CDR3 coding DNA: TGTGCCAGCAGCCAAAGATCGAGGGGGGCAACTAATGAAAAACTGTTTTTT. Translating gives CASSQRSRGATNEKLFF. The variable domain in full, completed from reference TRBV3-1 and TRBJ1-4, reads DTAVSQTPKYLVTQMGNDKSIKCEQNLGHDTMYWYKQDSKKFLKIMFSYNNKELIINETVPNRFSPKSPDKAHLNLHINSLELGDSAVYFCASSQRSRGATNEKLFFGSGTQLSVL.

This chain connects TRBV20-1 to TRBJ1-1; D gene unclear. The germline V gene has CDR1 DFQATT and CDR2 SNEGSKA (reference sequence). Between the trimmed V and J ends, which lost 1 base and 2 bases, there was a span of 11 bases. The CDR3 loop spans 14 amino acids. CDR3 in DNA: TGCAGTGCTAGAGGAGGGAACGCCAACACTGAAGCTTTCTTT. This codes for CSARGGNANTEAFF.